This T cell receptor (beta chain) is drawn from a study of ipilimumab plus nivolumab after autologous stem cell transplantation. This CDR3 contains 14 residues. Germline assignment: CDR1 MNHNY and CDR2 SVGAGI (reference sequence). V was pared by 5 bases and J by 1 base, with 3 bases of the junction left unmatched. The method was immunoSEQ multiplex PCR; TCRdb's version includes in-frame clones alone and lacks a portion of them. This sample has tens of thousands of clones, with over 90% found just once. The sequencing here drew on PBMCs, taken in a trial of ipilimumab plus nivolumab as post-transplant consolidation. The TCR originated in a male donor with multiple myeloma. The chain uses TRBV6-6 and TRBJ1-1, with 8 bases fitting TRBD1. The CDR3 DNA follows: TGTGCCAGCAGTGTGACAGGGGCGAACACTGAAGCTTTCTTT. This gives the protein CASSVTGANTEAFF.